Listed here are 20 T cell receptor beta chains from one sample, sequenced in a study of shared clonotypes between healthy human individuals (dated by TCRdb to about 2020). The receptor library was made with the immunoSEQ multiplex PCR assay. The table comes from immuneACCESS by way of TCRdb, which keeps in-frame sequences with V and J called. Part of the clones is missing from these tables; in studies checked, under half for an unresolved V gene and the rest for unknown reasons. The sample table contains some 380,000 clones; only one count was recorded for about 96% of them. Together, the top ten hold about 0.32% of the sample. The sequenced material came from memory CD8+ T cells sorted from blood. This specimen's cell subset or site label, per the study, means: CD45RO+ cells pooled with CCR7-negative TemRA cells. All receptors come from a man aged 30 to 45 in good health.

The V gene is TRBV28, the J gene TRBJ1-1, with D perhaps TRBD1 (5 bases). V was trimmed by 3 bases and J by 7 bases, leaving 18 bases between them. CDR1 MDHEN and CDR2 SYDVKM come from the germline V gene. This CDR3 region has 15 residues. The CDR3: CASSFRTGQRLEAFF. CDR3 bases: TGTGCCAGCAGTTTTCGGACGGGGCAACGACTTGAAGCTTTCTTT.

The rearrangement links TRBV7-2 to TRBJ2-3, with D possibly TRBD2 on 5 matching bases. Germline-derived CDR1 and CDR2 are SGHTA and FQGNSA. Trimming removed 1 base from V and 7 bases from J, with 9 bases in between. The CDR3 consists of 13 residues. The CDR3 reads CASSLDRGNTQYF. The CDR3 DNA reads TGTGCCAGCAGCTTAGATCGGGGTAATACGCAGTATTTT.

V gene TRBV28 combines with J gene TRBJ2-7; no reliable D call. Looked up from germline, CDR1 is MDHEN and CDR2 is SYDVKM. The CDR3 length is 16 residues. Trimming left V 5 bases short and J 1 base short, with 18 bases between. The CDR3 bases are TGTGCCAGCAGTCCCCCCGGGCAGAAGCCATCCTACGAGCAGTACTTC. As protein: CASSPPGQKPSYEQYF.

This clone was observed a single time. The CDR3 nucleotides read TGTGCCAGCATGACGGGCTTTAATGAAAAACTGTTTTTT. Its protein product is CASMTGFNEKLFF. The chain uses TRBV6-1 and TRBJ1-4; D unresolved. The CDR3 is 13 amino acids. Between the trimmed V and J ends, which lost 7 bases and 4 bases, there was a span of 10 bases. Germline V gene data show CDR1 as MNHNS and CDR2 as SASEGT.

This clone was counted once. The CDR3 loop reads CASSHDSLWEQFF. DNA for the CDR3: TGTGCCAGCAGCCACGATTCCCTGTGGGAGCAGTTCTTC. The chain couples TRBV4-2 to TRBJ2-1; the D is unclear. The CDR3 loop spans 13 amino acids. The germline V and J ends were trimmed by 3 bases and 10 bases, with 13 bases remaining between them. The germline CDR1 and CDR2 sequences are LGHNA and YNFKEQ.

This sequence joins TRBV19 and TRBJ2-7, with TRBD2 identical over 8 bases. J was trimmed by 6 bases and V by 1 base; bases with no gene match: 8. CDR1 LNHDA and CDR2 SQIVND come from the germline V gene (reference sequence). This CDR3 spans 15 amino acids. The CDR3 coding sequence is TGTGCCAGTAGTATAGCACCGGGAGGGCGCCTCGAGCAGTACTTC. This codes for CASSIAPGGRLEQYF.

The chain recombines TRBV28 with TRBJ1-4, with a weak D call TRBD1 (6 bases). The germline V gene has CDR1 MDHEN and CDR2 SYDVKM. CDR3 length equals 15 residues. Between the trimmed V and J ends, which lost 6 bases and 2 bases, there was a span of 13 bases. CDR3 nucleotide sequence: TGTGCCAGCAGCCAACAGGGACGTACTAATGAAAAACTGTTTTTT. Translation gives CASSQQGRTNEKLFF.

The rearrangement links TRBV5-1 to TRBJ1-2; no reliable D call. The V and J ends lost 4 bases and 8 bases respectively, with 12 bases between them. The CDR3 is 12 residues long. Germline lookup yields CDR1 SGHRS and CDR2 YFSETQ. The CDR3 sequence: CASSPGAGGYTF. CDR3 bases: TGCGCCAGCAGCCCAGGCGCCGGCGGCTACACCTTC.

The chain employs TRBV19 and TRBJ1-3; maybe TRBD1 (5 bases). Trimming shortened V by 6 bases and J by 0 bases, and 18 bases separated the two germline ends. The CDR3 has 17 residues. Looked up from germline, CDR1 is LNHDA and CDR2 is SQIVND (reference sequence). CDR3 loop: CASRAAGTAFSGNTIYF. CDR3 DNA sequence: TGTGCCAGTAGGGCCGCCGGGACTGCGTTCTCTGGAAACACCATATATTTT.

This chain connects TRBV25-1 to TRBJ1-1; 7 bases line up with TRBD1. Germline values: CDR1 MGHDK, CDR2 SYGVNS. The ends lost 4 bases at V and 6 bases at J; junction bases unmatched: 5. The length of the CDR3 is 13 residues. The CDR3 nucleotides read TGTGCCAGCAGTGTGGGAGGGGGCGCTGAAGCTTTCTTT. It encodes CASSVGGGAEAFF.

V and J are TRBV9 and TRBJ2-5, with D perhaps TRBD1 or TRBD2 (5 bases each). This CDR3 comprises 15 residues. Germline CDR1 SGDLS, CDR2 YYNGEE. Trimming took 4 bases from V and 7 from J, leaving 20 bases between them. CDR3 bases: TGTGCCAGCAGCCCCACGGGACGGGGAGAAGGGACCCAGTACTTC. Translated, it gives CASSPTGRGEGTQYF.

The gene calls are TRBV7-2 and TRBJ2-1, with 9 positions matching TRBD1. The J segment lost 7 bases and the V segment lost 1 base, leaving 5 bases of the junction unmatched. The germline gives CDR1 SGHTA, CDR2 FQGNSA. The CDR3 is made up of 15 amino acids. The chain's CDR3 is CASSLGLTGGNEQFF. CDR3 coding DNA: TGTGCCAGCAGCTTAGGTTTGACAGGGGGTAATGAGCAGTTCTTC.

This chain joins TRBV7-8 and TRBJ2-5, with unresolved D. Trimming shortened V by 4 bases and J by 3 bases, and 12 bases separated the two germline ends. The CDR3 totals 14 residues. CDR1 is SGHVS, CDR2 FQNEAQ, per germline. CDR3 DNA: TGTGCCAGCAGCTCAGAATGGGCGGAAGAGACCCAGTACTTC. Protein: CASSSEWAEETQYF.

V usage is TRBV28 and J usage is TRBJ2-7, with D possibly being TRBD1 (5 bases). V was clipped by 6 bases and J by 4 bases, with 13 bases between them. CDR1 MDHEN and CDR2 SYDVKM come from the germline V gene. The CDR3 is made up of 13 amino acids. CDR3 bases: TGTGCCAGCAGGGGGTGGACACCTTACGAGCAGTACTTC. This encodes CASRGWTPYEQYF.

This chain connects TRBV5-4 to TRBJ2-7; either TRBD1 or TRBD2 may fit D (5 bases each). The CDR3 totals 13 residues. Germline CDR1 reads SGHNT; CDR2 reads YYREEE (reference sequence). V lost 0 bases to trimming and J lost 4 bases, with 8 bases between them. The CDR3 region has the DNA TGTGCCAGCAGCTTGGGGGGGAAGTACGAGCAGTACTTC. Amino acids: CASSLGGKYEQYF.

The V gene is TRBV28, the J gene TRBJ2-7, with D maybe TRBD1 (5 bases). The CDR3 consists of 16 residues. V was trimmed by 8 bases and J by 2 bases, leaving 22 bases between them. From germline, CDR1 is MDHEN and CDR2 SYDVKM. CDR3 amino acids: CASGAPSEMSAYEQYF. The CDR3 DNA reads as TGTGCCAGCGGGGCCCCGTCAGAGATGTCTGCCTACGAGCAGTACTTC.

The gene calls are TRBV5-1 and TRBJ2-7, with 10 bases fitting TRBD2. Germline V CDR1 and CDR2: SGHRS, YFSETQ. The CDR3 is 13 residues long. V dropped 1 base and J dropped 6; count of bases not matched to a gene: 1. CDR3 coding DNA: TGCGCCAGCAGCTTGATAGCGGGAGGCGAGCAGTACTTC. Amino acid sequence: CASSLIAGGEQYF.

The V gene is TRBV11-2, the J gene TRBJ1-4; 10 bases line up with TRBD1. The CDR3 sequence is 17 residues long. The ends lost 5 bases at V and 7 bases at J; junction bases unmatched: 13. Germline lookup yields CDR1 SGHAT and CDR2 FQNNGV. The CDR3 DNA is TGTGCCAGCAGCCCCGCGGGCAGGGGACAGGGGTTTGAAAAACTGTTTTTT. This encodes CASSPAGRGQGFEKLFF.

The chain recombines TRBV7-6 with TRBJ2-3; a weak D match, TRBD2 (6 bases). CDR3 length: 16 amino acids. The germline gives CDR1 SGHVS, CDR2 FNYEAQ. The ends were cut back, 8 bases at V and 2 bases at J, with 20 bases in the middle. CDR3 in amino acids: CASSPVGGPTTDTQYF. The CDR3 nucleotides are TGTGCCAGCTCCCCAGTGGGAGGCCCGACCACAGATACGCAGTATTTT.

The CDR3 DNA is TGCGCCAGCAGTCAATGCGGGGAGGGAATGAACACTGAAGCTTTCTTT. Its protein product is CASSQCGEGMNTEAFF. V usage is TRBV23-1 and J usage is TRBJ1-1; D call uncertain. TRBV23-1 is an ORF, and what it does is uncertain. Trimming stripped 1 base from V and 0 bases from J, with 12 bases between. This CDR3 is 16 amino acids long.